Listed below are T cell receptor beta chains from one sample, sequenced in a study of CD8 T cells in ankylosing spondylitis. TCRdb independently ran MiXCR on the 5' RACE reads; one entry per CDR3 protein. Of 450,000 to 550,000 distinct CDR3 sequences detected, 5.3% appear once; the ten largest clones hold approximately 4%. The source material was blood, either unsorted or a sorted T cell fraction (not recorded which). These TCRs come from a male donor with ankylosing spondylitis. Each CDR3 is given with its conserved first and last residue. The order of the fields is J gene, D gene, V gene, clone size, CDR3 DNA, CDR3 protein. The D gene is left open where the match is weak. Clone size is shown for a subset of rows, as once, few, many or a class of expanded clone.

J: TRBJ2-5; D: TRBD2; V: TRBV28; size: many; DNA: TGTGCCAGCAGTTTCGAGCGGGAGGCCCTACAAGAGACCCAGTACTTC; CDR3: CASSFEREALQETQYF
J: TRBJ1-2; D: -; V: TRBV12-3/TRBV12-4; size: many; DNA: TGTGCCAGCAGTTTTATTGGTGGCTACACCTTC; CDR3: CASSFIGGYTF
J: TRBJ1-2; D: -; V: TRBV28; size: many; DNA: TGTGCCAGCAGTTTCCCAGCCTATGGCTACACCTTC; CDR3: CASSFPAYGYTF
J: TRBJ1-1; D: -; V: TRBV15; size: many; DNA: TGTGCCACCAGCAGCAGGGATTGGGCGGGGACTGAAGCTTTCTTT; CDR3: CATSSRDWAGTEAFF
J: TRBJ2-1; D: TRBD2; V: TRBV9; size: many; DNA: TGTGCCAGCAGCGTAGCCGGCGGGAGGCTTCACGATGAGCAGTTCTTC; CDR3: CASSVAGGRLHDEQFF
J: TRBJ2-3; D: -; V: TRBV7-2; size: many; DNA: TGTGCCAGCAGCCTCTCCCCGGGACTTGTAGATACGCAGTATTTT; CDR3: CASSLSPGLVDTQYF
J: TRBJ1-3; D: -; V: TRBV7-8; size: many; DNA: TGTGCCAGCAGCTTTTCGGGACGGTACTCTGGAAACACCATATATTTT; CDR3: CASSFSGRYSGNTIYF
J: TRBJ1-4; D: TRBD1; V: TRBV10-3; size: many; DNA: TGTGCCACTACACAGGGGCGAGGGAAGTCGAATGAAAAACTGTTTTTT; CDR3: CATTQGRGKSNEKLFF
J: TRBJ1-2; D: -; V: TRBV7-2; size: -; DNA: TGTGCCAGCAGCTTAGTGGGTTGGGAGTCTAACTATGGCTACACCTTC; CDR3: CASSLVGWESNYGYTF
J: TRBJ1-1; D: TRBD1; V: TRBV20-1; size: -; DNA: TGCAGTGCTCGAAACCGGGACAGGGGACCCACTGAAGCTTTCTTT; CDR3: CSARNRDRGPTEAFF
J: TRBJ2-7; D: -; V: TRBV5-1; size: many; DNA: TGCGCCAGCAGCTTGATGAGCGAGCAGTACTTC; CDR3: CASSLMSEQYF
J: TRBJ2-7; D: TRBD1; V: TRBV5-1; size: -; DNA: TGCGCCAGCAGCAAGGGCCAGGGGGCGGAGGAGCAGTACTTC; CDR3: CASSKGQGAEEQYF